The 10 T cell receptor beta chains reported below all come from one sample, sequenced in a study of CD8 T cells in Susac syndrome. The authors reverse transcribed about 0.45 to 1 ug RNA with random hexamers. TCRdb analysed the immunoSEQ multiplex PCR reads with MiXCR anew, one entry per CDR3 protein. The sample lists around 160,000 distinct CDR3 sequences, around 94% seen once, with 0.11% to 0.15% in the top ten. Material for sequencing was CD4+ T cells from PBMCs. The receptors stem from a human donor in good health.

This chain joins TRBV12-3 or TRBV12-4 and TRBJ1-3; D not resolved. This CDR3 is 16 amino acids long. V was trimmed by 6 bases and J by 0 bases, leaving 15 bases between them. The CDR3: CASSPMDGSSGNTIYF. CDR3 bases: TGTGCCAGCAGCCCCATGGACGGCAGCTCTGGAAACACCATATATTTT.

The CDR3 DNA sequence: TGTGCCAGCAGTCCACAACTACAAAGCTCCTATAATTCACCCCTCCACTTT. This encodes CASSPQLQSSYNSPLHF. The genes are TRBV27 and TRBJ1-6; D is uncertain. Germline values: CDR1 MNHEY, CDR2 SMNVEV (reference sequence). V was cut by 5 bases and J by 0 bases, with 14 bases left in between. The CDR3 is 17 amino acids.

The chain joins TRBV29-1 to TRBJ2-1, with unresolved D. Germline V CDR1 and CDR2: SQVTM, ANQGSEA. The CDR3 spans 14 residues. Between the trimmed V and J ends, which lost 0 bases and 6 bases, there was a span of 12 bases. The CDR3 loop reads CSVEDRWTSNEQFF. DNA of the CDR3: TGCAGCGTTGAAGATCGGTGGACCTCCAATGAGCAGTTCTTC.

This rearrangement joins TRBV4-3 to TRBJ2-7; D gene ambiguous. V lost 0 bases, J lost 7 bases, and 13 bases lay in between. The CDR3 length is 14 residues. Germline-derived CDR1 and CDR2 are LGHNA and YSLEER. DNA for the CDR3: TGCGCCAGCAGCCAAGATCGAGACTTCGGGGAGCAGTACTTC. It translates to CASSQDRDFGEQYF.

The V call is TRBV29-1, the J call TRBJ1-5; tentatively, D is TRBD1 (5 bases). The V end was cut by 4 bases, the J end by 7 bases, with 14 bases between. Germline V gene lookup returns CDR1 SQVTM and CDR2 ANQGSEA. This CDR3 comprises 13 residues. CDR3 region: CSVGWGNGQPQHF. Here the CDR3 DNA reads TGCAGCGTTGGATGGGGGAACGGCCAGCCCCAGCATTTT. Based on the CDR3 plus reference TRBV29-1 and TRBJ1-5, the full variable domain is SAVISQKPSRDICQRGTSLTIQCQVDSQVTMMFWYRQQPGQSLTLIATANQGSEATYESGFVIDKFPISRPNLTFSTLTVSNMSPEDSSIYLCSVGWGNGQPQHFGDGTRLSIL.

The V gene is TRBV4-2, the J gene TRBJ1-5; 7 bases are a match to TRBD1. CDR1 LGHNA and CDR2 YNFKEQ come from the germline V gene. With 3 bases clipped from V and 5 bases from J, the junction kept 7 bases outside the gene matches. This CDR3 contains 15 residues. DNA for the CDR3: TGTGCCAGCAGCCACGTGGGACAGTCGGATCAGCCCCAGCATTTT. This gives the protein CASSHVGQSDQPQHF.

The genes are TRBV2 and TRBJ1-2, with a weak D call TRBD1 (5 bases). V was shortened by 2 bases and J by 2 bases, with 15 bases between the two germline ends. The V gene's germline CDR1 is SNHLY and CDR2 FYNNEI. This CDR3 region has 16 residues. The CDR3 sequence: CASSEIRQGGNYGYTF. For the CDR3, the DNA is TGTGCCAGCAGTGAAATCCGGCAGGGAGGGAACTATGGCTACACCTTC.

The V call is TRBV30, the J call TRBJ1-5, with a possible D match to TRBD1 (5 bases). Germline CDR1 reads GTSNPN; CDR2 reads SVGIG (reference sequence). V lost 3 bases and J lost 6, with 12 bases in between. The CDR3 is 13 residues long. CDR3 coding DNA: TGTGCCTGGAGCTGGCAGGGCGGTCAGCCCCAGCATTTT. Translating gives CAWSWQGGQPQHF. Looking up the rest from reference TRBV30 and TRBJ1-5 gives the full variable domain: SQTIHQWPATLVQPVGSPLSLECTVEGTSNPNLYWYRQAAGRGLQLLFYSVGIGQISSEVPQNLSASRPQDRQFILSSKKLLLSDSGFYLCAWSWQGGQPQHFGDGTRLSIL.

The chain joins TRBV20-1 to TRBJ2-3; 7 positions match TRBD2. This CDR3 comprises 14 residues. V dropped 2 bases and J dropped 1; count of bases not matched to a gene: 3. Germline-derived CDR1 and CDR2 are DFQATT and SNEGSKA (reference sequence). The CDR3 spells CSARSGVGTDTQYF. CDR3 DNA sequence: TGCAGTGCTAGAAGCGGGGTAGGCACAGATACGCAGTATTTT.

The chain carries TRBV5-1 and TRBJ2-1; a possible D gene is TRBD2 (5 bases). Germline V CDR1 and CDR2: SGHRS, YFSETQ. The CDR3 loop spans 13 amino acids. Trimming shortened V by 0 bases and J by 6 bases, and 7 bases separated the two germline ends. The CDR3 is CASSLATSNEQFF. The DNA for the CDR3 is TGCGCCAGCAGCTTGGCTACTAGCAATGAGCAGTTCTTC. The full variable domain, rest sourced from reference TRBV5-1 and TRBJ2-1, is KAGVTQTPRYLIKTRGQQVTLSCSPISGHRSVSWYQQTPGQGLQFLFEYFSETQRNKGNFPGRFSGRQFSNSRSEMNVSTLELGDSALYLCASSLATSNEQFFGPGTRLTVL.